Included here is one T cell receptor (beta chain) sequence, with context. This clonotype occurred a few times. Its antigen specificity is not known. Base qualities are not recorded, but no much larger clone differs from it by a single base. Preparation of the library involved RT-PCR. The sequencer listed for this sample is Illumina HiSeq 2500. TCRdb passed the public sequencing reads through fastp at Q25 and MiXCR, retaining productive beta sequences. For every CDR3 protein sequence, its rows merge into one entry that carries the most common genes and DNA. The sample table lists 610,000 or so distinct CDR3 sequences, 11% to 15% of them with a count of one. The ten largest account for around 10% of the sample. Trimming accounts for 3 bases at V and 0 bases at J, while the number of junction bases matched to no gene is 4. Per the germline V gene, SGDLS is the CDR1 and YYNGEE is the CDR2. There are 18 amino acids in the CDR3, from cysteine to phenylalanine inclusive. Solely the CDR3 DNA is kept, with 54 bases framed from the first base.

This entry is derived from a study of response to subunit inactivated influenza vaccine (dated by TCRdb to between 2017 and 2018). Regarding the study in general: Deep quantitative profiling of the T cell receptor repertoire was used in the study to follow responses to a trivalent subunit inactivated influenza vaccine.

What the research found in general, with its limitations: The authors proposed that each seasonal influenza vaccination may bring in only a limited number of new T cells.

Recombination linked TRBV9 to TRBJ2-2; 14 junctional bases match TRBD2. This sequence was found in a man aged 45-60 years who received an inactivated influenza vaccine. Donor details come from another sample of the same person, matched by shared clones. The specimen comprised PBMCs from blood, sampled 11 to 12 days after vaccination. The DNA sequence follows: TGTGCCAGCAGCGGGACTAGCGGGGGGCCAGCGAACACCGGGGAGCTGTTTTTT. Its coded protein is CASSGTSGGPANTGELFF.